Each of the 29 T cell receptor beta chains below was sequenced from the same sample in a study of shared clonotypes between healthy human individuals. Method: immunoSEQ multiplex PCR; TCRdb's copy keeps in-frame clones and lacks some. The sample lists 490,000 or so clones; over 65% were seen once. The sample was PBMCs. The receptors were gathered from a woman between 35 and 50 years old in good health. Some clones in this sample may be carry-over from other donors' samples.

Comment on this clone: With only one base between it and a far larger clone, this is likely a read error. The same CDR3 arises from other DNA sequences in this sample as well. V is TRBV30 and J is TRBJ1-1; D is uncertain. CDR3 length: 16 residues. Germline V gene data show CDR1 as GTSNPN and CDR2 as SVGIG (reference sequence). CDR3 in amino acids: CAWSGWSLGMNTEAFF. CDR3 in DNA: TGTGCCTGGAGTGGATGGAGTTTGGGCATGAACACTGAGGCTTTCTTT.

This clone was detected a few times. This chain links TRBV19 with TRBJ2-6, with D maybe TRBD2 (5 bases). V shed 10 bases and J shed 2 bases, with 24 bases lying between them. Germline CDR1 reads LNHDA; CDR2 reads SQIVND (reference sequence). The CDR3 extends over 18 amino acids. In nucleotides, the CDR3 is TGTGCCACCGATTTTGGCGGAGGACGGTGGGCTGGGGCCAACGTCCTGACTTTC. Amino acids: CATDFGGGRWAGANVLTF.

This chain uses TRBV28 with TRBJ2-7, with D possibly matching TRBD2 (6 bases). Per the germline V gene, CDR1 is MDHEN and CDR2 is SYDVKM. The CDR3 extends over 14 amino acids. Trimming shortened V by 4 bases and J by 7 bases, and 17 bases separated the two germline ends. CDR3 DNA: TGTGCCAGCAGTTCGGGGCCCACCGGAGGGGAGCAGTACTTC. It is translated as CASSSGPTGGEQYF.

With respect to this clone: A far larger clone is a single base away, which makes a read error likely. The rearrangement links TRBV29-1 to TRBJ1-2; D call uncertain. In germline, CDR1 is SQVTM, CDR2 ANQGSEA. The CDR3 contains 11 residues. V was cut by 7 bases and J by 8 bases, with 14 bases left in between. The CDR3 sequence: CSAPACGGYTF. The CDR3 DNA follows: TGCAGCGCTCCAGCATGCGGCGGCTACACCTTC. The full variable domain, with the rest looked up from reference TRBV29-1 and TRBJ1-2, is SAVISQKPSRDICQRGTSLTIQCQVDSQVTMMFWYRQQPGQSLTLIATANQGSEATYESGFVIDKFPISRPNLTFSTLTVSNMSPEDSSIYLCSAPACGGYTFGSGTRLTVV.

V usage is TRBV5-4 and J usage is TRBJ2-5; 8 bases align to TRBD2. The germline V gene has CDR1 SGHNT and CDR2 YYREEE (reference sequence). The CDR3 has 14 residues. V lost 2 bases to trimming and J lost 5 bases; unmatched junction nucleotides: 5. CDR3 loop: CASSFSGTTETQYF. The CDR3 region has the DNA TGTGCCAGCAGCTTTAGCGGGACTACGGAGACCCAGTACTTC.

For this clone: The sample has other DNA sequences that encode this CDR3 too. The chain employs TRBV20-1 and TRBJ2-1; D is ambiguous. V shed 6 bases and J shed 7 bases, with 7 bases lying between them. Germline V gene lookup returns CDR1 DFQATT and CDR2 SNEGSKA (reference sequence). The CDR3 is 10 residues long. The CDR3 sequence: CSALRNEQFF. The CDR3 nucleotides read TGCAGTGCACTCCGGAATGAGCAGTTCTTC.

The chain joins TRBV7-8 to TRBJ1-2; D might be TRBD1 (5 bases). From germline, CDR1 is SGHVS and CDR2 FQNEAQ. The CDR3 runs 13 residues. Trimming took 5 bases from V and 8 from J, leaving 15 bases between them. As DNA, the CDR3 is TGTGCCAGCAGCGGGACGGTTTGGAGCGGCTACACCTTC. Translation gives CASSGTVWSGYTF. The full variable domain, with the rest looked up from reference TRBV7-8 and TRBJ1-2, is GAGVSQSPRYKVAKRGQDVALRCDPISGHVSLFWYQQALGQGPEFLTYFQNEAQLDKSGLPSDRFFAERPEGSVSTLKIQRTQQEDSAVYLCASSGTVWSGYTFGSGTRLTVV.

The chain joins TRBV9 to TRBJ2-5, with 7 bases lining up with TRBD2. V lost 1 base and J lost 5; bases outside the gene matches: 2. The CDR3 has 13 amino acids. CDR1 and CDR2 (germline): SGDLS, YYNGEE. The CDR3 DNA is TGTGCCAGCAGCGTAAGACTAGCCGAGACCCAGTACTTC. Protein: CASSVRLAETQYF.

The rearrangement uses TRBV27 and TRBJ2-5, with 15 bases lining up with TRBD2. V lost 10 bases and J lost 5; bases outside the gene matches: 11. Germline V gene lookup returns CDR1 MNHEY and CDR2 SMNVEV (reference sequence). This CDR3 spans 16 amino acids. The CDR3 DNA follows: TGTGCCACCCTCCGGACTAGCGGGAGGGGTGGGGAGACCCAGTACTTC. As protein: CATLRTSGRGGETQYF.

The CDR3, as DNA: TGTGCCAGCAGCCAGGGACAGGGCGAGGGGGAGCAGTACTTC. This encodes CASSQGQGEGEQYF. The rearrangement joins TRBV7-2 to TRBJ2-7; 9 bases match TRBD1. V lost 5 bases and J lost 7; bases outside the gene matches: 9. CDR1 and CDR2 from the germline V gene are SGHTA and FQGNSA. There are 14 residues in the CDR3.

In the case of this clone: An end of the junction differs from the germline gene, which may be a read error. V gene TRBV27 combines with J gene TRBJ2-5, with TRBD1 matching 9 bases. TRBJ2-7 explains the end of the DNA better; the J call may be wrong. Germline-derived CDR1 and CDR2 are MNHEY and SMNVEV (reference sequence). The CDR3 covers 17 residues. CDR3 sequence (DNA): TGTGCCAGCATTTTAAGTATCCGGGACAGGGTTGCCTACGAGCAGTACTTC. It yields the protein CASILSIRDRVAYEQYF.

The V call is TRBV5-1, the J call TRBJ2-1, with 7 bases matching TRBD2. The CDR3 consists of 14 residues. Per germline, CDR1 SGHRS and CDR2 YFSETQ. V trimming: 2 bases; J trimming: 5 bases; junction bases outside the gene matches: 4. DNA of the CDR3: TGCGCCAGCAGCTTATCGCTAGCGGACAATGAGCAGTTCTTC. Translation: CASSLSLADNEQFF. The whole variable domain, filled in from reference TRBV5-1 and TRBJ2-1, reads KAGVTQTPRYLIKTRGQQVTLSCSPISGHRSVSWYQQTPGQGLQFLFEYFSETQRNKGNFPGRFSGRQFSNSRSEMNVSTLELGDSALYLCASSLSLADNEQFFGPGTRLTVL.

This sequence joins TRBV2 and TRBJ2-7; 11 bases align to TRBD1. The CDR3 is 12 residues long. Germline values: CDR1 SNHLY, CDR2 FYNNEI. The trim removed 11 bases at V and 3 bases at J, leaving 3 bases unmatched. In DNA form, the CDR3 reads TGTGCCGAGGGGACAGGGGGCTACGAGCAGTACTTC. Amino acids: CAEGTGGYEQYF.

The CDR3 region is CASSQEPRGRGRGAFF. CDR3 sequence (DNA): TGCGCCAGCAGCCAAGAACCGCGGGGCAGGGGCAGAGGGGCTTTCTTT. This chain connects TRBV4-1 to TRBJ1-1; D perhaps matches TRBD1 (6 bases). The CDR3 has 16 amino acids. Between the trimmed V and J ends, which lost 0 bases and 11 bases, there was a span of 22 bases. Germline V gene lookup returns CDR1 MGHRA and CDR2 YSYEKL.

The chain recombines TRBV10-3 with TRBJ1-3; 8 bases match TRBD1. Looked up from germline, CDR1 is ENHRY and CDR2 is SYGVKD. The CDR3 spans 15 residues. With V trimmed by 10 bases and J by 4 bases, 12 bases remained unmatched. CDR3 nucleotides: TGTGCCACCTCGACAGGGGTTAGGCAGGGAAACACCATATATTTT. Its translation is CATSTGVRQGNTIYF.

The chain is built from TRBV7-2 and TRBJ1-1, with D perhaps matching TRBD1 (5 bases). The CDR3 spans 14 residues. In germline, CDR1 is SGHTA, CDR2 FQGNSA. Trimming shortened V by 1 base and J by 3 bases, and 9 bases separated the two germline ends. The CDR3 DNA reads TGTGCCAGCAGCTTAGGGCGGGGGTACACTGAAGCTTTCTTT. Protein: CASSLGRGYTEAFF. The full variable domain, completed using reference TRBV7-2 and TRBJ1-1, is GAGVSQSPSNKVTEKGKDVELRCDPISGHTALYWYRQSLGQGLEFLIYFQGNSAPDKSGLPSDRFSAERTGGSVSTLTIQRTQQEDSAVYLCASSLGRGYTEAFFGQGTRLTVV.

This sequence joins TRBV6-5 and TRBJ1-2; unclear D gene. Trimming pared 7 bases from V and 2 bases from J, leaving 14 bases between. CDR1 is MNHEY and CDR2 is SVGAGI in the germline V gene. This CDR3 contains 14 residues. The CDR3 nucleotides are TGTGCCAGCACAGGCGGTTTCGGAAACTATGGCTACACCTTC. As protein: CASTGGFGNYGYTF.

V gene TRBV7-6 combines with J gene TRBJ1-2, with D hard to call. Germline V lookup: CDR1 SGHVS, CDR2 FNYEAQ. Trimming stripped 5 bases from V and 2 bases from J, with 9 bases between. This CDR3 region has 13 residues. The CDR3 is CASSPTKNYGYTF. CDR3 nucleotide sequence: TGTGCCAGCAGCCCAACAAAAAACTATGGCTACACCTTC.

The chain joins TRBV7-6 to TRBJ2-1, with D perhaps assigned TRBD1 or TRBD2 (6 bases each). Trimming took off 5 bases at V and 4 bases at J, with 15 bases between the two ends. Per germline, CDR1 SGHVS and CDR2 FNYEAQ. The CDR3 loop spans 15 amino acids. The CDR3 protein is CASSLFRGPYNEQFF. CDR3 nucleotide sequence: TGTGCCAGCAGCCTCTTTCGGGGGCCTTACAATGAGCAGTTCTTC.

The chain employs TRBV9 and TRBJ2-7; 8 bases line up with TRBD1. Germline-derived CDR1 and CDR2 are SGDLS and YYNGEE. This CDR3 region has 14 residues. Trimming took 3 bases from V and 4 from J; bases not matched to a gene: 6. CDR3: CASSEGTGLYEQYF. In DNA, the CDR3 is TGTGCCAGCAGCGAGGGGACAGGATTGTACGAGCAGTACTTC.

This chain links TRBV2 with TRBJ2-5; D may be TRBD2 (6 bases). CDR1 and CDR2 from the germline V gene are SNHLY and FYNNEI. Trimming took off 6 bases at V and 1 base at J, with 12 bases between the two ends. This CDR3 region has 14 residues. CDR3 residues: CASRELTSQETQYF. The CDR3 DNA is TGTGCCAGCAGAGAGCTGACTAGCCAAGAGACCCAGTACTTC.

The chain employs TRBV4-2 and TRBJ1-5; 8 bases fit TRBD1. CDR3 length: 14 residues. V lost 1 base and J lost 7; bases outside the gene matches: 3. The germline gives CDR1 LGHNA, CDR2 YNFKEQ. Here the CDR3 reads CASSQGQGFQPQHF. In DNA form, the CDR3 reads TGTGCCAGCAGCCAAGGACAGGGGTTCCAGCCCCAGCATTTT.

Comments on this clone: Given a far larger clone just one base away, this is likely a sequencing read error. In this CDR3 the conserved last residue, phenylalanine or tryptophan, is missing, so a read error is likely. The chain recombines TRBV30 with TRBJ1-4; TRBD1 aligns across 9 bases. Germline trimming cut 8 bases from V and 6 bases from J; bases unmatched to any gene: 10. The CDR3 extends over 14 amino acids. Germline CDR1 is GTSNPN and CDR2 is SVGIG (reference sequence). CDR3 in DNA: TGTGCCCGGGAGGACCGGACAGGGGATGAAAAACTGTTTTCT. This gives the protein CAREDRTGDEKLFS.

There are a few counts of this clone. This rearrangement joins TRBV7-9 to TRBJ2-3; 8 nucleotides match TRBD2. This CDR3 has 16 residues. Germline V gene data show CDR1 as SEHNR and CDR2 as FQNEAQ (reference sequence). After removal of 1 base from V and 2 bases from J, the junction contained 5 bases not matched to a gene. The CDR3 DNA reads as TGTGCCAGCAGCTTAGGTGTTAGCGGGGCCACAGATACGCAGTATTTT. Amino acid sequence: CASSLGVSGATDTQYF.

The chain joins TRBV7-2 to TRBJ1-2, with D possibly matching TRBD1 (6 bases). The CDR3 contains 17 residues. V gave up 3 bases and J gave up 7 bases, with 24 bases separating them. CDR1 and CDR2 (germline): SGHTA, FQGNSA. The CDR3 protein is CASSLFEQGRSGGGYTF. Here the CDR3 DNA reads TGTGCCAGCAGCTTGTTTGAACAGGGACGGAGCGGCGGTGGCTACACCTTC.

This sequence joins TRBV7-9 and TRBJ2-1, with D maybe TRBD2 (6 bases). From germline, CDR1 is SEHNR and CDR2 FQNEAQ (reference sequence). With 3 bases removed from V and 7 bases from J, the gap between germline ends came to 16 bases. The CDR3 covers 15 residues. DNA for the CDR3: TGTGCCAGCAGCTTTAGGCTAGCGTTGAGGAATGAGCAGTTCTTC. This sequence encodes CASSFRLALRNEQFF. The full variable domain, in which reference TRBV7-9 and TRBJ2-1 provide the parts outside the CDR3, is DTGVSQNPRHKITKRGQNVTFRCDPISEHNRLYWYRQTLGQGPEFLTYFQNEAQLEKSRLLSDRFSAERPKGSFSTLEIQRTEQGDSAMYLCASSFRLALRNEQFFGPGTRLTVL.

The sample holds a few counts of this clone. This sequence joins TRBV30 and TRBJ2-2; D uncertain. Germline V gives CDR1 GTSNPN, CDR2 SVGIG (reference sequence). The CDR3 runs 15 residues. Trimming took 0 bases from V and 7 from J, leaving 15 bases between them. CDR3 in amino acids: CAWSVQTDWGGELFF. DNA of the CDR3: TGTGCCTGGAGTGTACAAACAGACTGGGGCGGGGAGCTGTTTTTT.

This clone was counted only a few times. The CDR3 loop reads CASSPLGVSPYNEQFF. Here the CDR3 DNA reads TGTGCCAGCAGCCCCCTAGGGGTTTCCCCCTACAATGAGCAGTTCTTC. The chain is built from TRBV11-2 and TRBJ2-1, with D maybe TRBD1 (5 bases). The V end was cut by 5 bases, the J end by 2 bases, with 16 bases between. Germline CDR1 SGHAT, CDR2 FQNNGV. This CDR3 has 16 amino acids.

The genes are TRBV7-3 and TRBJ2-1, with 7 bases fitting TRBD1. The J segment lost 9 bases and the V segment lost 4 bases, leaving 12 bases of the junction unmatched. CDR3 length equals 15 residues. Germline V lookup: CDR1 SGHTA, CDR2 FQGTGA. The CDR3 here is CASSSDPGQSGEQFF. CDR3 sequence (DNA): TGTGCCAGCAGCTCAGACCCGGGACAGTCGGGTGAGCAGTTCTTC. The full variable domain, rest sourced from reference TRBV7-3 and TRBJ2-1, is GAGVSQTPSNKVTEKGKYVELRCDPISGHTALYWYRQSLGQGPEFLIYFQGTGAADDSGLPNDRFFAVRPEGSVSTLKIQRTERGDSAVYLCASSSDPGQSGEQFFGPGTRLTVL.